This T cell receptor (beta chain) came from a study of blood T cell repertoires in COVID-19. At the level of the study: The study drew acute and convalescent COVID-19 samples from the United States, Italy and Spain. Nucleic acid was either cDNA or gDNA, and it came from T cells, B-cell-depleted T cells, or PBMCs.

The CDR3 loop spans 14 amino acids. CDR1 is MDHEN, CDR2 SYDVKM, per germline. V shed 6 bases and J 7 bases; nucleotides not matched to a gene: 5. In the authors' methods: Quantification of nucleated cells was approximated via reference gene primer amplification. Here immunoSEQ multiplex PCR was the method, and the copy in TCRdb shows in-frame clones only, minus some. Clone size and the V and J calls come from that table; the DNA yielded D and trimming. This repertoire shows approximately 240,000 clones, around nine tenths found once; its top ten account for approximately 2%. The origin of this receptor is a middle-aged woman who had recovered from COVID-19. The gene calls are TRBV28 and TRBJ1-6, with 8 bases identical to TRBD1. Sequencing input: peripheral blood. The CDR3 here is CASRVDRANSPLHF. The CDR3 DNA reads TGTGCCAGCAGGGTGGACAGGGCGAATTCACCCCTCCACTTT.